The rows below give T cell receptor beta chains drawn from one sample of a study of T-cell memory formation after mild COVID-19. TCRdb used MiXCR to reprocess the 5' RACE reads, holding one entry per CDR3 protein. The data hold roughly 260,000 distinct CDR3 sequences, with 16% observed a single time. The sequenced sample consisted of PBMCs or a T cell subset sorted from them (not recorded which). The receptors come from a man aged 18-30 years who had mild COVID-19 (a few samples of this study predate the infection). Cell type and time point are not known. CDR3s leave out the opening cysteine and the closing phenylalanine or tryptophan. The D gene is left open where the match is weak. Some rows mark clone size as missing; the rest say once, few, many or name a class of expanded clone.

CDR3aa	j_gene	abundance	v_gene	d_gene
ASSLAAGVGIQY	TRBJ2-4	few	TRBV12-3/TRBV12-4	NA
AIRGRDVDSPLH	TRBJ1-6	few	TRBV10-3	NA
SATGLANYGYT	TRBJ1-2	NA	TRBV20-1	NA
ASSKESISGGNTDTQY	TRBJ2-3	many	TRBV21-1	NA
ASSLAPNTGELF	TRBJ2-2	many	TRBV5-1	NA
ASSPPGRGNQPQH	TRBJ1-5	few	TRBV18	NA
SARDPSGGAKDTQY	TRBJ2-3	NA	TRBV20-1	TRBD2
SARVAGSFYEQY	TRBJ2-7	NA	TRBV20-1	NA
ASSFLSGGLNEQF	TRBJ2-1	few	TRBV12-3/TRBV12-4	TRBD2
ASSHSGQGAREQY	TRBJ2-7	NA	TRBV23-1	TRBD1
ASSQPGGAEAF	TRBJ1-1	NA	TRBV4-3	NA
ASSQYGLNEQF	TRBJ2-1	NA	TRBV3-1	NA
ASSLQGRTQY	TRBJ2-3	many	TRBV18	NA
ASGDRLRGETQY	TRBJ2-5	many	TRBV7-9	NA
ASSHGPSRGGGETQY	TRBJ2-5	few	TRBV3-1	TRBD2
SARDNLAPETQY	TRBJ2-5	NA	TRBV20-1	NA
ASSLIGVPYGYT	TRBJ1-2	few	TRBV27	NA
ASRSGGASDEQF	TRBJ2-1	few	TRBV19	TRBD2
ASSMGHNQPQH	TRBJ1-5	few	TRBV7-9	NA
ASSPGHTATYGYT	TRBJ1-2	NA	TRBV7-2	NA
ASRTVNYGYT	TRBJ1-2	few	TRBV6-5	NA
ASRRNTDTQY	TRBJ2-3	few	TRBV5-6	NA
ASSEGTGDTGELF	TRBJ2-2	NA	TRBV6-1	TRBD1
ASSLRRQGVSGTEAF	TRBJ1-1	NA	TRBV7-9	TRBD1
SAKLQGSGNTIY	TRBJ1-3	NA	TRBV20-1	NA
ASSADRGHYGYT	TRBJ1-2	few	TRBV11-2	TRBD1
ASRPTGRNTGELF	TRBJ2-2	few	TRBV6-5	TRBD1
ASSQESGRGYGYT	TRBJ1-2	NA	TRBV3-1	NA